Listed below are T cell receptor beta chains from one sample, sequenced in a study of human T cells and chemical hapten exposure. TCRdb re-called the RACE reads through MiXCR, storing one row per CDR3 protein. The repertoire holds 65,000 to 90,000 distinct CDR3 sequences, with about 6.6% as singletons. The input for sequencing was whole blood, taken in connection with sensitization to the hapten diphenylcyclopropenone (DPC). These receptor sequences come from a woman younger than 45 with alopecia areata. Some clones in this sample may be carry-over from other donors' samples. Each CDR3 is given with its conserved first and last residue. A D gene is named only where the DNA matches it firmly. Clone size is not always given. Where it is, it says once, few, many or a class for expanded clones.

abundance	d_gene	j_gene	v_gene	len	CDR3aa	CDR3nt
NA	NA	TRBJ1-4	TRBV6-6	15	CASSYVDRLNEKLFF	TGTGCCAGCAGTTACGTGGACCGACTTAATGAAAAACTGTTTTTT
NA	NA	TRBJ1-2	TRBV4-1	16	CASSQFGHLVNYGYTF	TGCGCCAGCAGCCAATTTGGACATCTAGTTAACTATGGCTACACCTTC
few	NA	TRBJ2-1	TRBV20-1	15	CSASLGGLPYNEQFF	TGCAGTGCTAGTTTGGGGGGGCTTCCCTACAATGAGCAGTTCTTC
few	TRBD1	TRBJ2-1	TRBV29-1	17	CSVGGRTGESSYNEQFF	TGCAGCGTTGGCGGAAGGACAGGCGAAAGCTCCTACAATGAGCAGTTCTTC
many	NA	TRBJ1-4	TRBV20-1	14	CSARVGRVDEKLFF	TGCAGTGCTAGAGTTGGCAGGGTAGATGAAAAACTGTTTTTT
few	NA	TRBJ1-1	TRBV7-3	13	CASSQSWGTEAFF	TGTGCCAGCAGCCAGAGTTGGGGCACTGAAGCTTTCTTT
NA	NA	TRBJ1-2	TRBV18	14	CASSPPDRIYGYTF	TGTGCCAGCTCACCACCGGACAGAATATATGGCTACACCTTC
many	NA	TRBJ1-6	TRBV20-1	14	CSARPGPINSPLHF	TGCAGTGCGCGGCCCGGACCCATTAATTCACCCCTCCACTTT
many	TRBD1	TRBJ1-2	TRBV20-1	14	CSARPPGQGSGYTF	TGCAGTGCTAGACCCCCGGGACAGGGAAGCGGCTACACCTTC
few	NA	TRBJ1-2	TRBV4-1	17	CASSQDSGGQPFYGYTF	TGCGCCAGCAGCCAAGATTCTGGCGGACAGCCGTTCTATGGCTACACCTTC
many	TRBD2	TRBJ2-7	TRBV15	13	CATSRVSGNEQYF	TGTGCCACCAGCAGAGTAAGCGGGAACGAGCAGTACTTC
many	TRBD1	TRBJ2-1	TRBV12-3/TRBV12-4	17	CASGRGQGSSPNNEQFF	TGTGCCAGCGGGCGGGGACAGGGGTCCTCCCCCAACAATGAGCAGTTCTTC
many	NA	TRBJ2-5	TRBV25-1	17	CASREGGSGVVAETQYF	TGTGCCAGCAGAGAGGGGGGTTCAGGTGTTGTAGCAGAGACCCAGTACTTC
NA	TRBD2	TRBJ2-1	TRBV7-6	16	CASSPTTSGGADEQFF	TGTGCCAGCAGCCCGACCACTAGCGGGGGGGCCGATGAGCAGTTCTTC
many	NA	TRBJ2-7	TRBV12-3/TRBV12-4	14	CASSLGQDTYEQYF	TGTGCCAGCAGTTTGGGGCAGGATACCTACGAGCAGTACTTC
once	NA	TRBJ1-5	TRBV12-3/TRBV12-4	15	CASSLRVGPNQPQNF	TGTGCCAGCAGTTTAAGGGTGGGACCCAATCAGCCCCAGAATTTT
many	TRBD1	TRBJ2-7	TRBV9	15	CASSVEQGGLYEQYF	TGTGCCAGCAGCGTAGAACAGGGGGGCCTTTACGAGCAGTACTTC
many	TRBD1	TRBJ2-5	TRBV5-6	17	CASSLATLDRGRETQYF	TGTGCCAGCAGCTTGGCCACGCTGGACAGGGGTCGCGAGACCCAGTACTTC
NA	NA	TRBJ2-3	TRBV29-1	13	CSVHPGGTDTQYF	TGCAGCGTTCACCCAGGGGGCACAGATACGCAGTATTTT
many	NA	TRBJ2-3	TRBV5-1	16	CASSLALGALTDTQYF	TGCGCCAGCAGCTTGGCATTAGGGGCCCTCACAGATACGCAGTATTTT
NA	TRBD1	TRBJ1-2	TRBV6-6	16	CASSYRQGAANYGYTF	TGTGCCAGCAGTTACAGACAGGGAGCAGCTAACTATGGCTACACCTTC
few	NA	TRBJ1-2	TRBV5-4	14	CASSLSRQPYGYTF	TGTGCCAGCAGCTTGAGTCGACAGCCCTATGGCTACACCTTC